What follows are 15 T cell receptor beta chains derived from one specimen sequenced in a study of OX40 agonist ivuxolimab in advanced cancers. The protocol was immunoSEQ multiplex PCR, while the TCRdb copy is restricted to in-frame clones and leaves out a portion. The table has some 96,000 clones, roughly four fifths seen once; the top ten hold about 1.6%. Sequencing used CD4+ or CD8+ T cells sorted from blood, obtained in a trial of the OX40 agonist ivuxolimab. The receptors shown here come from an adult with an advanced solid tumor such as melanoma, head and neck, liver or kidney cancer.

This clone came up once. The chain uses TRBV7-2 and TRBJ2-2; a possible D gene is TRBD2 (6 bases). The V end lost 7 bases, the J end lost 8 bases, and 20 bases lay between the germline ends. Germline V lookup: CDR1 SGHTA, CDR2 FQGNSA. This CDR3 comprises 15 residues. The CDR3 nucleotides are TGTGCCAGCATCCCCCGGAACGGGAGAACAGGGGAGCTGTTTTTT. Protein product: CASIPRNGRTGELFF.

CDR3 amino acids: CASSYTSGLDEQYF. DNA of the CDR3: TGTGCCAGCAGTTATACGTCGGGACTGGACGAGCAGTACTTC. The gene calls are TRBV6-5 and TRBJ2-7; D is possibly TRBD2 (6 bases). In germline, CDR1 is MNHEY, CDR2 SVGAGI. The CDR3 covers 14 residues. V gave up 3 bases and J gave up 5 bases, with 14 bases separating them.

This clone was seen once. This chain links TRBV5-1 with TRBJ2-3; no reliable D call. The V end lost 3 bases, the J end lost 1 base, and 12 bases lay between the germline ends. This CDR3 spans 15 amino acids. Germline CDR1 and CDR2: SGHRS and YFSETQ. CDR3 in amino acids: CASSYDFSGTDTQYF. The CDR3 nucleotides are TGCGCCAGCAGCTACGACTTTTCTGGCACAGATACGCAGTATTTT. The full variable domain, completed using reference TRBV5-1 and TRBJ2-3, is KAGVTQTPRYLIKTRGQQVTLSCSPISGHRSVSWYQQTPGQGLQFLFEYFSETQRNKGNFPGRFSGRQFSNSRSEMNVSTLELGDSALYLCASSYDFSGTDTQYFGPGTRLTVL.

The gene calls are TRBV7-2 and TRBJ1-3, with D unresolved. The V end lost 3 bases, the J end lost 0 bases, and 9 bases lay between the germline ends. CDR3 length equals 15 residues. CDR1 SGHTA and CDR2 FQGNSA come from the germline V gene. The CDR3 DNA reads TGTGCCAGCAGCTTGGGCCCTAACTCTGGAAACACCATATATTTT. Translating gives CASSLGPNSGNTIYF.

The chain's CDR3 is CASSVGSVFTGNTIYF. CDR3 nucleotides: TGTGCCAGCAGCGTAGGCTCAGTCTTCACTGGAAACACCATATATTTT. The chain uses TRBV9 and TRBJ1-3; the D is unclear. The V gene's germline CDR1 is SGDLS and CDR2 YYNGEE. The CDR3 runs 16 residues. With 0 bases removed from V and 2 bases from J, the gap between germline ends came to 12 bases. The whole variable domain, remainder taken from reference TRBV9 and TRBJ1-3, is DSGVTQTPKHLITATGQRVTLRCSPRSGDLSVYWYQQSLDQGLQFLIQYYNGEERAKGNILERFSAQQFPDLHSELNLSSLELGDSALYFCASSVGSVFTGNTIYFGEGSWLTVV.

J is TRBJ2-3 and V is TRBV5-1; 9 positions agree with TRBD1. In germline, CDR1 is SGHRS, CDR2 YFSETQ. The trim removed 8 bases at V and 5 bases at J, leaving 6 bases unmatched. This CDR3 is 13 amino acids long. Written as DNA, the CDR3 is TGCGCCAGTGACAGGGGGGGACAAGATACGCAGTATTTT. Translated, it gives CASDRGGQDTQYF. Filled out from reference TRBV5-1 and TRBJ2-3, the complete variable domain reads KAGVTQTPRYLIKTRGQQVTLSCSPISGHRSVSWYQQTPGQGLQFLFEYFSETQRNKGNFPGRFSGRQFSNSRSEMNVSTLELGDSALYLCASDRGGQDTQYFGPGTRLTVL.

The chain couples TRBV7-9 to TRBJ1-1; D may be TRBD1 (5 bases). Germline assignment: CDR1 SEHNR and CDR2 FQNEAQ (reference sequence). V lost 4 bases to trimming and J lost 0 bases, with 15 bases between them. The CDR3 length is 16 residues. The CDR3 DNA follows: TGTGCCAGCAGCTCGTATGCGGGACGGATGAACACTGAAGCTTTCTTT. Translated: CASSSYAGRMNTEAFF.

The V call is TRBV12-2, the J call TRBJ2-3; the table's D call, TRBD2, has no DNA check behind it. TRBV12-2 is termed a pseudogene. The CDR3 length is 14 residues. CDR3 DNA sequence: TGTGCAAGTCGCTTAAAAGCCTCCACAGATACGCAGTATTTT. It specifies CASRLKASTDTQYF.

The CDR3, as DNA: TGTGCCAGCAGCGAGGGCCTAAGCTCCTACGAGCAGTACTTC. The encoded protein is CASSEGLSSYEQYF. The chain joins TRBV9 to TRBJ2-7; unclear D gene. Germline CDR1 is SGDLS and CDR2 is YYNGEE. V was pared by 3 bases and J by 0 bases, with 10 bases between. This CDR3 region has 14 residues.

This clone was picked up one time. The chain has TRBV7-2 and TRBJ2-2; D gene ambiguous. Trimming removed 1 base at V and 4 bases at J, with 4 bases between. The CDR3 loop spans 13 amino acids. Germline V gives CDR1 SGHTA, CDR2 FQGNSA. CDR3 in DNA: TGTGCCAGCAGCTTAGGCGGCACCGGGGAGCTGTTTTTT. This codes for CASSLGGTGELFF. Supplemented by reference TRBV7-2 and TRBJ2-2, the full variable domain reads GAGVSQSPSNKVTEKGKDVELRCDPISGHTALYWYRQSLGQGLEFLIYFQGNSAPDKSGLPSDRFSAERTGGSVSTLTIQRTQQEDSAVYLCASSLGGTGELFFGEGSRLTVL.

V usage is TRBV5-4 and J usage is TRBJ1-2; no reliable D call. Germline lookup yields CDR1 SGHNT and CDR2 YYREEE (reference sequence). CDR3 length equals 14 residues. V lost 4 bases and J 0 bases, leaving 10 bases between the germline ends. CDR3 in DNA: TGTGCCAGCAGCCAACAGATGGCTAACTATGGCTACACCTTC. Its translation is CASSQQMANYGYTF.

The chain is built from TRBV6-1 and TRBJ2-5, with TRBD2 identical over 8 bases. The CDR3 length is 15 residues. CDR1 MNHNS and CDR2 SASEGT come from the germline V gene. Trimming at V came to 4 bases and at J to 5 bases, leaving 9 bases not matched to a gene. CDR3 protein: CASSVGAGAGETQYF. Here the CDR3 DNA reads TGTGCCAGCAGTGTAGGAGCGGGAGCCGGGGAGACCCAGTACTTC.

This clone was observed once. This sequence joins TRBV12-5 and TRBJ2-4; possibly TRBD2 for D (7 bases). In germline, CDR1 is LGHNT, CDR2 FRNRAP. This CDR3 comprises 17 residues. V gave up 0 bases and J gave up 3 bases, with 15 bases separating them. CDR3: CASGLVRGGDIKNIQYF. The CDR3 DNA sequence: TGTGCTAGTGGTTTGGTACGAGGGGGGGACATCAAAAACATTCAGTACTTC.

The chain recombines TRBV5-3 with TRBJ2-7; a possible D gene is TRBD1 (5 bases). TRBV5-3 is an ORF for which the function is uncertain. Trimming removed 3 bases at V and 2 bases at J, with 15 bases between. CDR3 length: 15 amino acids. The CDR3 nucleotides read TGTGCCAGAAGCTCAATCCAGGGTACTCCCTACGAGCAGTACTTC. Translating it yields CARSSIQGTPYEQYF.

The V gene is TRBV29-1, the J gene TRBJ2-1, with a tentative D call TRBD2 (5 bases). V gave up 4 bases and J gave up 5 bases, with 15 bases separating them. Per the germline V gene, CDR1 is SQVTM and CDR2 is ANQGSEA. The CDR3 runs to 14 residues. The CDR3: CSVASGARDNEQFF. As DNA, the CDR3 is TGCAGCGTTGCCAGCGGCGCTAGGGACAATGAGCAGTTCTTC.